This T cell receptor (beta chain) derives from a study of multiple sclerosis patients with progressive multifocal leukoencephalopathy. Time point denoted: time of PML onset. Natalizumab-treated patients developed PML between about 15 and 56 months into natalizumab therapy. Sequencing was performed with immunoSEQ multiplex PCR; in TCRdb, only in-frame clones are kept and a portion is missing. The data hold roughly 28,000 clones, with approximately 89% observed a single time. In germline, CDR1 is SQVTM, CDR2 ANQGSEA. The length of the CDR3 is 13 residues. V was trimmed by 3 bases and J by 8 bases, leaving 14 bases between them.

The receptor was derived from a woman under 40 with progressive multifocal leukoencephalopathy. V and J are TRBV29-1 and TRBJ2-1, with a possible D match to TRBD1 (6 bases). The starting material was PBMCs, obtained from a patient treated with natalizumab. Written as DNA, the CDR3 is TGCAGCGTTGACAGGGGATTCGGCGATGAGCAGTTCTTC. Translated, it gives CSVDRGFGDEQFF.